These T cell receptor beta chains were read from a single sample in a study of regulatory T cells in long-lasting Graves disease. TCRdb redid the calling of the multiplex PCR reads with MiXCR, one entry per CDR3 protein. The table shows almost 450,000 distinct CDR3 sequences, with 16% occurring only once. The sample was also linked to a second study, of T cells in Graves' hyperthyroidism and ophthalmopathy.

The sample in question was peripheral blood mononuclear cells (PBMCs), obtained at new diagnosis, from a patient treated with antithyroid drugs. The receptors stem from a woman aged 25-40 years with Graves disease. Both conserved end residues are part of each CDR3. A D gene is named only where the DNA matches it firmly. Only part of the rows carry a size: once, few, many, or a class if the clone is expanded.

TRBV25-1	.	TRBD1	TRBJ2-7	CASSEYGTGTGEQYF	TGTGCCAGCAGTGAATATGGGACAGGGACAGGCGAGCAGTACTTC
TRBV2	many	.	TRBJ2-1	CASSASGEQFF	TGTGCCAGCAGCGCGAGCGGTGAGCAGTTCTTC
TRBV6-1	few	.	TRBJ2-7	CASSAAIYEQYF	TGTGCCAGCTCCGCGGCGATCTACGAGCAGTACTTC
TRBV28	.	TRBD2	TRBJ2-1	CASSLVTSGNNEQFF	TGTGCCAGCAGTTTAGTGACTAGCGGTAACAATGAGCAGTTCTTC
TRBV7-2	many	TRBD2	TRBJ2-1	CASMSTSAYNEQFF	TGTGCCAGCATGTCGACTAGCGCCTACAATGAGCAGTTCTTC
TRBV12-3/TRBV12-4	many	.	TRBJ2-3	CASSLDGGTGVDTQYF	TGTGCCAGCAGTTTAGACGGCGGGACGGGGGTCGATACGCAGTATTTT
TRBV7-8	many	TRBD2	TRBJ2-1	CASSLLVSGPYNEQFF	TGTGCCAGCAGCTTATTGGTTAGCGGGCCCTACAATGAGCAGTTCTTC
TRBV11-2	many	.	TRBJ2-2	CASSFNWELFF	TGTGCCAGCAGCTTCAACTGGGAGCTGTTTTTT
TRBV7-2	few	.	TRBJ2-1	CASSLVDEQFF	TGTGCCAGCAGCTTAGTCGATGAGCAGTTCTTC
TRBV28	few	.	TRBJ1-5	CASSMGRGSGQPQHF	TGTGCCAGCAGTATGGGAAGGGGCTCGGGTCAGCCCCAGCATTTT
TRBV7-8	few	.	TRBJ1-1	CASRLNQGPDTEALF	TGTGCCAGCAGGCTAAATCAGGGACCGGACACTGAAGCTCTCTTT
TRBV20-1	.	TRBD1	TRBJ2-5	CSAQTGNQETQYF	TGCAGTGCCCAGACAGGGAACCAAGAGACCCAGTACTTC
TRBV12-3/TRBV12-4	many	TRBD1	TRBJ2-7	CASTPGQGDREQYF	TGTGCCAGCACCCCCGGACAGGGAGATAGGGAGCAGTACTTC
TRBV7-2	many	TRBD2	TRBJ2-3	CASSLTTSGRNTDTQYF	TGTGCCAGCAGCTTAACGACTAGCGGGAGAAACACAGATACGCAGTATTTT
TRBV6-5	.	.	TRBJ1-1	CASSYRLAMNTEAFF	TGTGCCAGCAGTTACCGTTTGGCGATGAACACTGAAGCTTTCTTT
TRBV30	many	.	TRBJ1-1	CACSSEEAMNTEAFF	TGTGCCTGCTCGTCCGAGGAGGCTATGAACACTGAAGCTTTCTTT
TRBV11-2	many	TRBD2	TRBJ2-1	CASTVYLASGSGNEQFF	TGTGCCAGCACAGTATATTTGGCTAGCGGATCAGGTAATGAGCAGTTCTTC
TRBV6-5	few	.	TRBJ2-2	CASSWVRRELFF	TGTGCCAGCAGTTGGGTGCGCCGGGAGCTGTTTTTT
TRBV7-3	many	.	TRBJ2-5	CASSPHPLETQYF	TGTGCCAGCAGCCCCCACCCCCTGGAGACCCAGTACTTC
TRBV19	.	TRBD1	TRBJ2-7	CASSSPGQGNYEQYF	TGTGCCAGTAGTAGCCCGGGACAGGGTAACTACGAGCAGTACTTC
TRBV10-3	.	TRBD1	TRBJ2-3	CAIRKTGASTDTQYF	TGTGCCATCAGGAAGACAGGGGCTAGCACAGATACGCAGTATTTT
TRBV2	many	TRBD2	TRBJ2-3	CASTLLAGGTDTQYF	TGTGCCAGCACCCTCTTAGCGGGAGGCACAGATACGCAGTATTTT
TRBV27	many	TRBD1	TRBJ1-2	CASSSAGTDYGYTF	TGTGCCAGCAGTTCTGCCGGGACAGACTATGGCTACACCTTC
TRBV9	.	.	TRBJ2-1	CASSVAGNSYNEQFF	TGTGCCAGCAGCGTAGCCGGGAATTCCTACAATGAGCAGTTCTTC
TRBV29-1	many	.	TRBJ1-1	CSVVQGTTEAFF	TGCAGCGTTGTCCAGGGAACCACTGAAGCTTTCTTT
TRBV11-2	many	.	TRBJ2-1	CASSLYASPIGGEQFF	TGTGCCAGCAGCTTATACGCTAGCCCAATAGGGGGTGAGCAGTTCTTC
TRBV7-9	.	TRBD2	TRBJ2-1	CATTASGGTYNEQFF	TGTGCCACTACGGCTAGCGGGGGGACCTACAATGAGCAGTTCTTC
TRBV7-9	few	.	TRBJ1-4	CASSPAATNEKLFF	TGTGCCAGCAGCCCGGCTGCAACTAATGAAAAACTGTTTTTT
TRBV2	few	TRBD1	TRBJ2-7	CASGWTGITYEQYF	TGTGCCAGCGGCTGGACAGGGATTACCTACGAGCAGTACTTC
TRBV7-2	few	.	TRBJ1-1	CASSHLKSVSEAFF	TGTGCCAGCAGCCACTTAAAGTCTGTGTCTGAAGCTTTCTTT
TRBV4-1	.	.	TRBJ2-1	CASSPNPLLSGSYNEQFF	TGCGCCAGCAGCCCAAACCCTTTGCTGTCCGGATCCTACAATGAGCAGTTCTTC
TRBV27	many	.	TRBJ1-1	CAAGRQMNTEAFF	TGTGCCGCCGGGAGACAAATGAACACTGAAGCTTTCTTT
TRBV7-8	.	TRBD2	TRBJ2-3	CASSPRLAGGSDTQYF	TGTGCCAGCAGCCCGAGACTAGCGGGAGGTTCAGATACGCAGTATTTT
TRBV7-9	once	TRBD1	TRBJ1-2	CASTSGGYGYTF	TGTGCCAGCACCTCAGGGGGTTATGGCTACACCTTC
TRBV5-1	.	.	TRBJ1-1	CASSLGKGFDTEDFF	TGCGCCAGCAGCTTGGGAAAAGGGTTTGACACTGAAGATTTCTTT
TRBV3-1	many	TRBD1	TRBJ2-2	CASSQMGRGLNTGELFF	TGTGCCAGCAGCCAAATGGGCAGGGGGCTGAACACCGGGGAGCTGTTTTTT
TRBV7-9	many	.	TRBJ1-1	CASSFSPQELNTEAFF	TGTGCCAGCAGCTTTTCCCCTCAGGAATTGAACACTGAAGCTTTCTTT
TRBV2	once	.	TRBJ2-2	CASSDFLGGELFF	TGTGCCAGCAGTGACTTTTTAGGCGGGGAGCTGTTTTTT
TRBV2	many	.	TRBJ1-2	CASRLPSEDGYTF	TGTGCCAGCAGGCTCCCTTCAGAGGACGGCTACACCTTC
TRBV6-1	many	.	TRBJ2-3	CASRAVWWESTDTQYF	TGTGCCAGCAGAGCTGTGTGGTGGGAGAGCACAGATACGCAGTATTTT
TRBV5-1	few	.	TRBJ2-7	CASSASEDYEQYF	TGCGCCAGCAGCGCCAGCGAGGACTACGAGCAGTACTTC
TRBV13	many	.	TRBJ2-2	CASSLEEAGELFF	TGTGCCAGCAGCTTAGAGGAGGCCGGGGAGCTGTTTTTT
TRBV12-3/TRBV12-4	few	.	TRBJ1-5	CASSPPGIVQPQHF	TGTGCCAGCAGCCCCCCCGGGATCGTTCAGCCCCAGCATTTT
TRBV5-1	few	.	TRBJ2-1	CASEDSNEQFF	TGCGCCAGCGAAGACAGCAATGAGCAGTTCTTC
TRBV18	many	.	TRBJ1-5	CASSPEGNQPQHF	TGTGCCAGCTCACCGGAGGGAAACCAGCCCCAGCATTTT
TRBV27	many	TRBD2	TRBJ2-5	CASSSRLADQETQYF	TGTGCCAGCAGTTCCAGGCTAGCGGACCAAGAGACCCAGTACTTC
TRBV7-9	many	TRBD1	TRBJ2-3	CASSPQGVTDTQYF	TGTGCCAGCAGCCCACAGGGGGTCACAGATACGCAGTATTTT
TRBV5-1	many	.	TRBJ1-2	CASSLATQDGYTF	TGCGCCAGCAGCTTGGCGACTCAGGATGGCTACACCTTC
TRBV28	many	.	TRBJ2-7	CASSTLPTGQRSYEQYF	TGTGCCAGCAGTACCCTCCCGACAGGCCAGAGGTCCTACGAGCAGTACTTC
TRBV9	many	TRBD1	TRBJ2-7	CASSVASAGTGPYEQYF	TGTGCCAGCAGCGTAGCTTCCGCCGGGACAGGACCATACGAGCAGTACTTC
TRBV12-3/TRBV12-4	many	.	TRBJ1-1	CASSFTWNTEAFF	TGTGCCAGCAGTTTCACGTGGAACACTGAAGCTTTCTTT
TRBV18	many	.	TRBJ1-1	CASSRGAQMDGTEAFF	TGTGCCAGCTCACGGGGTGCGCAGATGGACGGAACTGAAGCTTTCTTT
TRBV19	.	TRBD1	TRBJ1-1	CASAGQPIYEAFF	TGTGCCAGTGCGGGACAGCCTATCTATGAAGCTTTCTTT
TRBV2	few	.	TRBJ2-3	CASSGGHTDTQYF	TGTGCCAGCAGTGGAGGGCACACAGATACGCAGTATTTT
TRBV27	many	.	TRBJ2-7	CASRSGLSEFGGEQYF	TGTGCCAGCAGGTCGGGACTGTCAGAGTTCGGTGGCGAGCAGTACTTC
TRBV10-2	.	.	TRBJ1-5	CASSGHTGPGESQHF	TGCGCCAGCAGTGGACACACAGGGCCCGGGGAGTCCCAGCATTTT
TRBV7-2	many	TRBD2	TRBJ2-1	CASSPGAGENEQFF	TGTGCCAGCAGCCCCGGGGCGGGAGAAAATGAGCAGTTCTTC
TRBV28	many	TRBD1	TRBJ1-2	CASSFRGQNGYTF	TGTGCCAGCAGTTTTCGGGGACAGAATGGCTACACCTTC
TRBV20-1	few	.	TRBJ1-5	CSARVGQGVGPQHF	TGCAGTGCTAGAGTAGGGCAGGGTGTTGGGCCCCAGCATTTT